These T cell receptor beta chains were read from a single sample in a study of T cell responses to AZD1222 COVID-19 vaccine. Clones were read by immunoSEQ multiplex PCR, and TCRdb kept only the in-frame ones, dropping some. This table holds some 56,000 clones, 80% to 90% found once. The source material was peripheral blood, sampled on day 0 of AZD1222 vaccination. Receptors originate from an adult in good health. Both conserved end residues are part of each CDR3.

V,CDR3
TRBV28,CASSSGGDGEETQYF
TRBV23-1,CASSEGTGSATNEKLFF
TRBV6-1,CASSEMGQPQHF
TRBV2,CASREGQRTGELFF
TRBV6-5,CASSLNTIYF
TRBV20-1,CSASNRDRGLGLNGYTF
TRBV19,CASGTANAYEQYF
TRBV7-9,CASSVAGGGETQYF
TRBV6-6,CASSYRGMGSPLHF
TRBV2,CASSEGREHTEAFF
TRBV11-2,CASSFLDTFYGYTF
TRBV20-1,CSAASGRGYTF
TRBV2,CARPDPRPHREMAETQYF
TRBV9,CASSARGGRQETQYF
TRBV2,CASKRTDPAYEQYF
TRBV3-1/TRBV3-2,CASSQDPISGREFHMNTEAFF
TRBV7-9,CASSPTGGFADTQYF
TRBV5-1,CASSSGTGQYGELFF
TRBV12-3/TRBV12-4,CASRTLHEQYF
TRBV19,CASRGVEVRLEYGYTF
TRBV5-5,CASSHHTGTGRTDTQYF
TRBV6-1,CASSDSLGAGRIGANTEAFF